Detailed here is one TCR beta chain. The count of this clone is one. Its antigen remains unidentified. No much larger clone is present one base from it, and per-base qualities are unavailable. The library was produced with the immunoSEQ multiplex PCR assay. The deep sequencing platform assayed about 10^5 TCR templates per sample. Genomic DNA extracted from sorted T cells was used for TCRbeta CDR3 sequencing. Regarding the original processing steps: The R programming language was used for the clonal analysis of the TCRbeta CDR3 data. Comparing unstimulated samples against CFSE-low samples taken after the reaction was how alloreactive CD4+ and CD8+ clones were defined. Alloreactive CD4+ clones were assigned to regulatory or non-regulatory origin by matching sequences to sorted unstimulated Treg and non-Treg repertoires. Drawn from immuneACCESS, this table holds only the in-frame rearrangements with V and J called that TCRdb kept. Clones are partly lost; checked studies trace under half to an unresolved V gene and leave the rest unexplained. Clone size and V and J calls were adopted from that table, with D and trimming inferred from the DNA. Within this sample are 70,000 to 90,000 clones, with around 90% of them counted one time only. Roughly 15% of the sample rests with the top ten.

Sorted unstimulated T cells and proliferating T cells recovered from mixed lymphocyte reactions were subjected to TCRbeta CDR3 sequencing. Fresh whole blood from over 8 HLA-typed healthy donors was used to isolate PBMCs. This entry belongs to a study of siplizumab effects on memory and regulatory T cells (dated by TCRdb to between 2018 and 2020). Regarding the study in general: The effect of the anti-CD2 antibody siplizumab on alloreactive T-cell subsets was examined in allogeneic mixed lymphocyte reactions constructed from human PBMCs. General conclusions and limits of the study: Sequences below about 10^-5 frequency were poorly captured, so only a minor fraction of alloreactive clones could be mapped to unstimulated subsets. In reactions with siplizumab, an average of approximately 69% of mappable alloreactive CD4+ clones were Treg-derived, compared with approximately 29% in control reactions. The cumulative frequency of alloreactive sequences that could be traced back to unstimulated CD4+ memory T cells was significantly reduced by siplizumab. The suppressive function of proliferating Tregs from siplizumab cultures was not functionally confirmed. A naive or memory phenotype could not be assigned to roughly 75-95% of proliferating CD4+ or CD8+ clones. Compared with memory T cells, unstimulated naive T cells appeared more diverse, and naive cells seemed to make a substantial contribution to the alloresponse.

The receptor was derived from a human donor in good health. Sequenced: CD4+ T cells sorted from blood.

In nucleotide form, the sequence is TGCGCCAGCAGTGAGTCGGCCACCAGGTACAATGAGCAGTTCTTC. Its coded protein is CASSESATRYNEQFF. The chain joins TRBV10-1 to TRBJ2-1; the D gene is not confidently resolved. Measured from the cysteine to the phenylalanine, the CDR3 is 15 residues long. CDR3 DNA only is kept here, 45 bases in frame from base 1. V loses 0 bases of germline sequence and J loses 4 bases, and the interval between the two ends is 10 bases. From a lookup of the germline V gene (reference sequence), CDR1 and CDR2 are WNHNN and SYGVQD.